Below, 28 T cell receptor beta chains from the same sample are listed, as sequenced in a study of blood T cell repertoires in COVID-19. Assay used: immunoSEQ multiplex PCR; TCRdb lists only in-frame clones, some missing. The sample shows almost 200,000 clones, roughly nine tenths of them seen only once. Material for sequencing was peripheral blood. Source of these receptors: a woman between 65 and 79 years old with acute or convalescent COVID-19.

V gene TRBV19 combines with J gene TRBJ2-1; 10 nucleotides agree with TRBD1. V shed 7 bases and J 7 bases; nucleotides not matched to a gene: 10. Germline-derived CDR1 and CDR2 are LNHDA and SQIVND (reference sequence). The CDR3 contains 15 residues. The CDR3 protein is CASKVRDRGLNEQFF. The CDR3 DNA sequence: TGTGCCAGTAAAGTCCGGGACAGGGGTTTAAATGAGCAGTTCTTC.

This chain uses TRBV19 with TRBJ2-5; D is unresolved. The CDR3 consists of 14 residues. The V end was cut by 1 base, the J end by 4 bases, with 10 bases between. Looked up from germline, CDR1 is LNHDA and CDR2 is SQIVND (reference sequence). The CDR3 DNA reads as TGTGCCAGTAGTATAGGTGGCTTCACAGAGACCCAGTACTTC. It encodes CASSIGGFTETQYF.

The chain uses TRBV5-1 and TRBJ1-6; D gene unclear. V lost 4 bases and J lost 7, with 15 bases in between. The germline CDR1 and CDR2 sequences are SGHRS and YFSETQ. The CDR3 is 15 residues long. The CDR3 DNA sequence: TGCGCCAGCAGCCGAACTTTGGCCGGGAATTCACCCCTCCACTTT. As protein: CASSRTLAGNSPLHF.

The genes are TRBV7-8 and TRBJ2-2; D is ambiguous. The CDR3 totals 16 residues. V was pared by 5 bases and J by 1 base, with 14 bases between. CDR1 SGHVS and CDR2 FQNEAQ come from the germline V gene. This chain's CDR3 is CASSVTGSRNTGELFF. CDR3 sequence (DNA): TGTGCCAGCAGCGTTACCGGGTCCCGGAACACCGGGGAGCTGTTTTTT.

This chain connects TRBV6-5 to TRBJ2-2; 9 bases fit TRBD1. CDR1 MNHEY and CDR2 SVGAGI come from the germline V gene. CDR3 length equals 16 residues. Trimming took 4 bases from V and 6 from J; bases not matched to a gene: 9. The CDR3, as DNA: TGTGCCAGCAGTTTCTTGGGGACAGGGCTCGCCGGGGAGCTGTTTTTT. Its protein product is CASSFLGTGLAGELFF.

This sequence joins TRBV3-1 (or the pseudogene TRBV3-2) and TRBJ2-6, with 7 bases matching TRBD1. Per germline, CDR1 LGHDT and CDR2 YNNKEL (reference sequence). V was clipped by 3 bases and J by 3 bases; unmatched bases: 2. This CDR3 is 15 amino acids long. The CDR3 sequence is CASSHRGSGANVLTF. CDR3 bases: TGTGCCAGCAGCCACAGGGGGAGTGGGGCCAACGTCCTGACTTTC.

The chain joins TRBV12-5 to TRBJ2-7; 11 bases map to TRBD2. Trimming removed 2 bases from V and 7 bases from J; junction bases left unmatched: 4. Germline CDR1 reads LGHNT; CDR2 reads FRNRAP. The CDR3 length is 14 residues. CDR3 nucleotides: TGTGCTAGTGGTTTGACCGGGACTAGCGGAGAGCAGTACTTC. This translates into CASGLTGTSGEQYF.

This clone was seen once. CDR3 in amino acids: CASRGLTDTQYF. In DNA, the CDR3 is TGTGCCAGCAGAGGACTGACAGATACGCAGTATTTT. The chain uses TRBV6-6 and TRBJ2-3; maybe TRBD2 (5 bases). Germline values: CDR1 MNHNY, CDR2 SVGAGI (reference sequence). Trimming left V 6 bases short and J 3 bases short, with 7 bases between. The CDR3 spans 12 residues.

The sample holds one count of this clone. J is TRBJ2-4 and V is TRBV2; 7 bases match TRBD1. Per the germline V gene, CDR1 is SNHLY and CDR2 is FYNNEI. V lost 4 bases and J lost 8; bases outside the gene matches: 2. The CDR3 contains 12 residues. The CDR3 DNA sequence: TGTGCCAGCAGTGCCCAGGGGGACATTCAGTACTTC. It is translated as CASSAQGDIQYF.

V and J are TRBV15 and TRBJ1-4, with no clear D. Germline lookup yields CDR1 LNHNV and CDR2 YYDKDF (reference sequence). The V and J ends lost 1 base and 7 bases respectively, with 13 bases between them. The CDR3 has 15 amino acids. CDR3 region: CATSRASRDSEKLFF. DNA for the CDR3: TGTGCCACCAGCAGAGCCTCGAGGGATTCTGAAAAACTGTTTTTT.

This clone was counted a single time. CDR3 sequence reads: CASRVTGAQGDTQYF. CDR3 in DNA: TGTGCCAGCAGAGTTACAGGGGCCCAGGGGGATACGCAGTATTTT. V and J are TRBV6-1 and TRBJ2-3, with 7 nucleotides matching TRBD1. J was trimmed by 6 bases and V by 6 bases; bases with no gene match: 12. Germline lookup yields CDR1 MNHNS and CDR2 SASEGT. The CDR3 runs 15 residues.

Here the CDR3 reads CSVEGQGAYGGYTF. CDR3 sequence (DNA): TGCAGCGTTGAAGGTCAGGGGGCATACGGTGGCTACACCTTC. The chain employs TRBV29-1 and TRBJ1-2; 8 bases are shared with TRBD1. Germline CDR1 is SQVTM and CDR2 is ANQGSEA. The CDR3 is 14 amino acids. Trimming removed 1 base from V and 7 bases from J; junction bases left unmatched: 8. The entire variable domain, with the rest obtained from reference TRBV29-1 and TRBJ1-2, is as follows: SAVISQKPSRDICQRGTSLTIQCQVDSQVTMMFWYRQQPGQSLTLIATANQGSEATYESGFVIDKFPISRPNLTFSTLTVSNMSPEDSSIYLCSVEGQGAYGGYTFGSGTRLTVV.

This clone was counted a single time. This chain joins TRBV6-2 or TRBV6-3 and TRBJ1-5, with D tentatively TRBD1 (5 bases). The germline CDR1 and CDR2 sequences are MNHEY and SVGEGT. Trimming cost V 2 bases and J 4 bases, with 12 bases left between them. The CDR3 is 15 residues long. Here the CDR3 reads CASSYPRGRNQPQHF. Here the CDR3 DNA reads TGTGCCAGCAGTTACCCCCGGGGGAGGAATCAGCCCCAGCATTTT.

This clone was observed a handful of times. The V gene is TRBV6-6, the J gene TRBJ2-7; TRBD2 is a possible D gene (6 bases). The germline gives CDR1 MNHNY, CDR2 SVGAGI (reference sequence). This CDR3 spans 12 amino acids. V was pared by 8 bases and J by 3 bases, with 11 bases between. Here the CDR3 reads CASRDSRYEQYF. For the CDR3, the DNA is TGTGCCAGCCGGGACTCCCGCTACGAGCAGTACTTC.

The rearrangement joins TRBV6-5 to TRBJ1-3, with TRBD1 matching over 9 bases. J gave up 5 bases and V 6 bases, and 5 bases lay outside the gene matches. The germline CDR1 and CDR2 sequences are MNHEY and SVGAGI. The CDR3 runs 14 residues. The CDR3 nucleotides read TGTGCCAGCAGCCAGGGACAGGGCCGAAACACCATATATTTT. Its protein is CASSQGQGRNTIYF.

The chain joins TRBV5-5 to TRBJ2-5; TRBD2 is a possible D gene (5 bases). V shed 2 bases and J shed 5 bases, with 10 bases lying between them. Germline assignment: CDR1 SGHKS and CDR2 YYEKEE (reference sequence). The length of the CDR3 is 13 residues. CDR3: CASSFSSQETQYF. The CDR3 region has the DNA TGTGCCAGCAGCTTCTCTAGCCAGGAGACCCAGTACTTC.

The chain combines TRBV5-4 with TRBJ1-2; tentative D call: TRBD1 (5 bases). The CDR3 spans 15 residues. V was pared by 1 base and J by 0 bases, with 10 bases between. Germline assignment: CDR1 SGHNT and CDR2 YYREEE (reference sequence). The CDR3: CASSLQGAANYGYTF. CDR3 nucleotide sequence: TGTGCCAGCAGCTTGCAAGGGGCTGCTAACTATGGCTACACCTTC. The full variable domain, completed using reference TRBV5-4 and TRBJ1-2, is ETGVTQSPTHLIKTRGQQVTLRCSSQSGHNTVSWYQQALGQGPQFIFQYYREEENGRGNFPPRFSGLQFPNYSSELNVNALELDDSALYLCASSLQGAANYGYTFGSGTRLTVV.

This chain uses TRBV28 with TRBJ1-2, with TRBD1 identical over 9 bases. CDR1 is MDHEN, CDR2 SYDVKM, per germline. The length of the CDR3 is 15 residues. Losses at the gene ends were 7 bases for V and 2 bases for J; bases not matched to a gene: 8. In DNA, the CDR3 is TGTGCCAGCACCGGGGGACAGGGAAAGAACTATGGCTACACCTTC. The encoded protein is CASTGGQGKNYGYTF.

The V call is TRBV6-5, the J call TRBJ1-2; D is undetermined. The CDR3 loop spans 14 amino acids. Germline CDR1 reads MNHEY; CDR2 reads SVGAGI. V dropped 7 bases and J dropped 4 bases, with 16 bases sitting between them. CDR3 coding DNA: TGTGCCAGCACCGAAGGTGGAGGGCCCTATGGCTACACCTTC. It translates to CASTEGGGPYGYTF.

This CDR3 is CASSLNGAAETQYF. CDR3 bases: TGTGCCAGCAGCCTCAATGGGGCGGCAGAGACCCAGTACTTC. This chain links TRBV3-1 (or the pseudogene TRBV3-2) with TRBJ2-5; D might be TRBD1 (5 bases). The CDR3 contains 14 residues. In germline, CDR1 is LGHDT, CDR2 YNNKEL (reference sequence). V gave up 4 bases and J gave up 4 bases, with 13 bases separating them.

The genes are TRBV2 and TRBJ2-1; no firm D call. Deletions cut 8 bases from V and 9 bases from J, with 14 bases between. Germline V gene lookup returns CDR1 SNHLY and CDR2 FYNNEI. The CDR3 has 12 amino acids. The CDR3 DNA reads TGTGCCAGCTCCATGGCAGTTGGTGAGCAGTTCTTC. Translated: CASSMAVGEQFF.

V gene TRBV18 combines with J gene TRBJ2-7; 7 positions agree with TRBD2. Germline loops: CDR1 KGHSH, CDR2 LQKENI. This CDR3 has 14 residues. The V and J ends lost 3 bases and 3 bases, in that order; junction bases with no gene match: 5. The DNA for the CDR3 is TGTGCCAGCTCACCCGGGACTACCGGCTACGAGCAGTACTTC. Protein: CASSPGTTGYEQYF.

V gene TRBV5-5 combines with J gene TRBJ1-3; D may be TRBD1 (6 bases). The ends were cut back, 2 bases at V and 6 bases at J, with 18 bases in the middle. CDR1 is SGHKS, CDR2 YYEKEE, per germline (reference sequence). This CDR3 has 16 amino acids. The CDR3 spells CASSLNQRTVANTIYF. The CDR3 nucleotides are TGTGCCAGCAGCTTAAATCAGAGGACAGTTGCAAACACCATATATTTT.

CDR3 protein: CASSSQGANYGYTF. The CDR3 DNA reads as TGTGCCAGCAGCTCACAGGGAGCTAACTATGGCTACACCTTC. This chain connects TRBV7-3 to TRBJ1-2; tentatively, D is TRBD1 (6 bases). The CDR3 has 14 residues. The germline V and J ends were trimmed by 4 bases and 0 bases, with 9 bases remaining between them. Germline V gene data show CDR1 as SGHTA and CDR2 as FQGTGA.

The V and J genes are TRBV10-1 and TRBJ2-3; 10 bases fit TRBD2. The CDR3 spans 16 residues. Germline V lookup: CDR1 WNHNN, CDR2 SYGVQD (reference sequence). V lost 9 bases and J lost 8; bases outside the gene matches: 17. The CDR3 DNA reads TGCGCCAGTCAAAGAGCCCTAGCGGGAGCGGACGGTACGCAGTATTTT. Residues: CASQRALAGADGTQYF.

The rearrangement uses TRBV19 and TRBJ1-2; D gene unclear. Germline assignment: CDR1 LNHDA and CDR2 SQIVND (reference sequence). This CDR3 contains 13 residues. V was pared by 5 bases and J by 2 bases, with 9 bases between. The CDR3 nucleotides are TGTGCCAGTAGTTGGGCCAGAAACTATGGCTACACCTTC. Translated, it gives CASSWARNYGYTF.

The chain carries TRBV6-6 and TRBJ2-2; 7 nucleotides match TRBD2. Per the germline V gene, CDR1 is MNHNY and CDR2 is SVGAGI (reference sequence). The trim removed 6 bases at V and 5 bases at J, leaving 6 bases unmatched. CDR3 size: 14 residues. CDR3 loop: CASSLGGRTGELFF. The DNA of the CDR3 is TGTGCCAGCAGCCTGGGCGGGAGAACCGGGGAGCTGTTTTTT.

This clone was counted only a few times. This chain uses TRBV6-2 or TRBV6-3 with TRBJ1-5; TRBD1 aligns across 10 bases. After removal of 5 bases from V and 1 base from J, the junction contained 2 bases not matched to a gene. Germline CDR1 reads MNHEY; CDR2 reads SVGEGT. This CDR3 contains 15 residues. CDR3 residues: CASSRQGASNQPQHF. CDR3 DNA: TGTGCCAGCAGTCGACAGGGGGCAAGCAATCAGCCCCAGCATTTT.